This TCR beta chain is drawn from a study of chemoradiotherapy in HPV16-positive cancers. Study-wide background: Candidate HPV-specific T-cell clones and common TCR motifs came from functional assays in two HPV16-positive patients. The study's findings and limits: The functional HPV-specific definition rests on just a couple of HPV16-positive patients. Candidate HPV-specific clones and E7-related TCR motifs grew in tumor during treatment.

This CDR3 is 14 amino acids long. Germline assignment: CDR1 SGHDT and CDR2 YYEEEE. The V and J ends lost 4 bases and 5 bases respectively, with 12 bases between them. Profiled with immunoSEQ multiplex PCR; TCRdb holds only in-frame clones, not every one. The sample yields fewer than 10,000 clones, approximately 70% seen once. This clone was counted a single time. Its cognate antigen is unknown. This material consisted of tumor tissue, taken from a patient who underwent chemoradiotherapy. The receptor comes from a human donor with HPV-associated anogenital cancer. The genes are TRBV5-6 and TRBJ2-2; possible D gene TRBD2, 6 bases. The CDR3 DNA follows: TGTGCCAGCAGCCCGGGACTTGGTACCGGGGAGCTGTTTTTT. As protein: CASSPGLGTGELFF.